This T cell receptor beta chain is from a study of CD8+ T cells in alopecia areata (dated by TCRdb to 2017 to 2018). Regarding the research as a whole: The study used high-throughput TCRbeta sequencing to examine T cell clonal expansion in alopecia areata, in both the C3H/HeJ mouse model and human patients. Scalp tissue and sorted CD4+ and CD8+ peripheral blood T cells from patchy and totalis/universalis alopecia areata patients and from healthy controls were covered by human TCRbeta sequencing. Clonality in the scalp was compared among normal scalp (n=4), patchy alopecia areata scalp (n=8), and alopecia totalis/universalis scalp (n=8). RNA was extracted with the PAXgene miRNA kit for fixed scalp, the miRNeasy kit for PBMCs, and the RNeasy kit for mouse skin. TCRbeta CDR3 regions were amplified by immunoSEQ multiplex PCR using 35 Vbeta forward and 13 Jbeta reverse primers.

Trimming takes 2 bases from V and 4 bases from J, and the germline ends sit 7 bases apart. From the cysteine up to the phenylalanine, the CDR3 has a length of 13 residues. Only CDR3 DNA remains: 39 bases, in frame from the first base. Sequences MNHEY (CDR1) and SVGAGI (CDR2) are obtained from the germline V gene. Preparation of the library involved the immunoSEQ multiplex PCR assay. To provide template for TCR sequencing, every sample had RNA extracted and reverse transcribed into cDNA. First-strand cDNA was synthesized using SuperScript III with a 2:1 mix of oligo-dT and random hexamers. A synthetic immune receptor repertoire was used to measure amplification bias, and any remaining bias was corrected computationally. Under the source paper's analysis protocol: After raw reads were preprocessed to remove errors, the CDR3 was defined following IMGT conventions as running from the conserved cysteine to phenylalanine. Clonality was computed as 1 minus the Shannon entropy, with the entropy normalized by log2 of the number of productive unique TCRs. CD4 or CD8 identity of scalp clones was inferred by cross-referencing scalp TCRbeta sequences with sorted blood CD4 and CD8 repertoires. TCRdb carries this immuneACCESS record with in-frame sequences only. Its versions omit some clonotypes, under half of them owing to an unresolved V gene in the studies checked, with the rest unexplained. D and trimming were read from the DNA, whereas the V and J calls and clone size are those reported in that table. The sample table contains 130,000 to 150,000 clones; only one count was recorded for about three fifths of them. The top ten hold just over 35% of the sample.

On the study overall, not on this receptor specifically: TCR sequences shared between patients were less clear than in mice, possibly partly because of HLA diversity in the patient population. Resident alphabeta T cells in normal human skin are also sequenced, complicating scalp TCR repertoire analysis, unlike mouse skin dominated by gammadelta T cells. Compared with normal scalp, lesional scalp had higher clonality and more expanded CD8+ clones, particularly in alopecia totalis/universalis, a pattern that suggests antigenic drive.

PBMCs were isolated by density centrifugation and stained for CD3, CD4 and CD8, and CD4+ and CD8+ T cells were sorted on a FACSAria. Unaffected controls provided scalp biopsies and blood samples. Note on this clone: Its target antigen remains unknown. Nothing much larger sits one base from this clone, and base qualities are not available.

The sample was CD8+ T cells sorted from blood. The chain is encoded by TRBV6-5 joined to TRBJ2-3; a confident D gene designation cannot be given. The receptor was isolated from a human donor in good health. This receptor has the CDR3 CASSYVGSDTQYF. The base sequence is TGTGCCAGCAGTTACGTTGGCTCAGATACGCAGTATTTT.